The 4 T cell receptor beta chains presented below share a single source sample, sequenced in a study of shared clonotypes between healthy human individuals. TCRdb's table, derived via immunoSEQ multiplex PCR, lists solely in-frame clones and lacks some. The sample lists roughly 2.6 million clones; about 92% were seen once. Sequences were obtained from naive CD4+ T cells sorted from blood. Subset described: CD45RA+ positively selected. The receptor source for this set is a man in his late teens or twenties in good health.

The chain carries TRBV7-2 and TRBJ2-1; perhaps TRBD2 as D (6 bases). CDR3 length: 15 residues. The germline V gene encodes CDR1 SGHTA and CDR2 FQGNSA. V was shortened by 5 bases and J by 5 bases, with 16 bases between the two germline ends. CDR3 bases: TGTGCCAGCAGCCCAGGGAGGACTATGCACAATGAGCAGTTCTTC. Translating gives CASSPGRTMHNEQFF.

V and J are TRBV19 and TRBJ1-2; D call uncertain. V lost 1 base and J lost 1, with 7 bases in between. From germline, CDR1 is LNHDA and CDR2 SQIVND (reference sequence). The CDR3 is 14 residues long. The chain's CDR3 is CASSIVGGNYGYTF. CDR3 nucleotide sequence: TGTGCCAGTAGTATAGTGGGCGGTAACTATGGCTACACCTTC.

The chain recombines TRBV6-6 with TRBJ1-3; no reliable D call. The CDR3 extends over 14 amino acids. Germline V gives CDR1 MNHNY, CDR2 SVGAGI (reference sequence). V gave up 10 bases and J gave up 1 base, with 14 bases separating them. The DNA for the CDR3 is TGTGCCACCTCGGCGGGGTTGTCTGGAAACACCATATATTTT. This sequence encodes CATSAGLSGNTIYF.

The J gene is TRBJ2-2, the V gene TRBV19, with TRBD1 as a possible D gene (6 bases). Trimming removed 1 base from V and 7 bases from J, with 10 bases in between. The CDR3 contains 14 residues. Looked up from germline, CDR1 is LNHDA and CDR2 is SQIVND (reference sequence). CDR3 sequence: CASSIARGIGELFF. For the CDR3, the DNA is TGTGCCAGTAGTATAGCCAGGGGCATCGGGGAGCTGTTTTTT.